This TCR beta chain derives from a study of blood T cells in healthy people across ages. Study-level results: Naive and antigen-experienced cells could not be conclusively compared, given unsorted PBMCs.

Collection of roughly 10 milliliters of peripheral blood was performed for each donor. The CDR3 totals 16 residues. Germline V gene data show CDR1 as PRHDT and CDR2 as FYEKMQ (reference sequence). The ends lost 1 base at V and 4 bases at J; junction bases unmatched: 4. The use of a sample-barcoded 5' primer and a J-beta primer mix characterized a second PCR of about 7 to 12 cycles. Every cDNA was tagged by a template-switch adaptor with 12 random nucleotides. In TCRdb, the 5' RACE reads were re-called with MiXCR into one record per CDR3 protein. The sample includes about 640,000 distinct CDR3 sequences, 58% of them seen just once. This clonotype was picked up a small number of times. Its antigen is as yet unknown.

J is TRBJ2-1 and V is TRBV13, with 10 bases matching TRBD1. This clonotype was obtained from a man in his sixties in good health. The sequenced material came from blood. In DNA form, the CDR3 reads TGTGCCAGCAGCTTAGTAGGGACAGGGGATTACAATGAGCAGTTCTTC. Protein: CASSLVGTGDYNEQFF.